This T cell receptor beta chain was obtained from a study of T-cell reconstitution after alpha-beta-depleted transplantation in children. As it was prepared, the TCRbeta library received unique molecular identifiers. TCRdb re-derived calls from the PCR reads in MiXCR, one entry per CDR3 protein. This table holds roughly 500,000 distinct CDR3 sequences, around 18% found once. CDR1 is SGHRS, CDR2 YFSETQ, per germline. The CDR3 runs 14 residues. The ends were cut back, 0 bases at V and 2 bases at J, with 8 bases in the middle. The source of this sequence is a human donor who donated a stem cell graft to a child with acute lymphoblastic leukemia. The specimen comprised PBMCs from the stem cell graft donor, sampled from the stem cell graft. The V gene is TRBV5-1, the J gene TRBJ2-5; D not resolved. As DNA, the CDR3 is TGCGCCAGCAGCTTGGCGGATACACAAGAGACCCAGTACTTC. This sequence encodes CASSLADTQETQYF.